These 11 T cell receptor beta chains originate from one sample sequenced in a study of OX40 agonist ivuxolimab in advanced cancers. TCRdb's copy holds only in-frame clones and misses some; the assay was immunoSEQ multiplex PCR. The repertoire holds 70,000 to 85,000 clones, with 94% as singletons. Sequencing used CD4+ or CD8+ T cells sorted from blood, obtained in a trial of the OX40 agonist ivuxolimab. The receptors stem from an adult with an advanced solid tumor such as melanoma, head and neck, liver or kidney cancer.

This sequence joins TRBV28 and TRBJ2-7; no clear D. The CDR3 extends over 15 amino acids. Germline V lookup: CDR1 MDHEN, CDR2 SYDVKM. V was clipped by 6 bases and J by 4 bases, with 19 bases between them. This CDR3 reads CASSLMRQKSYEQYF. The DNA for the CDR3 is TGTGCCAGCAGCCTTATGAGGCAGAAATCGTACGAGCAGTACTTC.

This chain joins TRBV27 and TRBJ2-1; 11 bases match TRBD2. The CDR3 covers 16 residues. Looked up from germline, CDR1 is MNHEY and CDR2 is SMNVEV (reference sequence). J gave up 7 bases and V 2 bases, and 7 bases lay outside the gene matches. The CDR3 here is CASSLIAGGPNNEQFF. For the CDR3, the DNA is TGTGCCAGCAGTTTAATAGCGGGAGGGCCTAATAATGAGCAGTTCTTC.

CDR3 region: CARMVPGFYCTEAFF. CDR3 sequence (DNA): TGTGCCAGAATGGTCCCGGGTTTTTATTGCACTGAAGCTTTCTTT. This sequence joins TRBV6-4 and TRBJ1-1, with D hard to call. The germline CDR1 and CDR2 sequences are MRHNA and SNTAGT. This CDR3 contains 15 residues. The V and J ends lost 9 bases and 4 bases respectively, with 21 bases between them.

This chain joins TRBV10-3 and TRBJ1-5; D is ambiguous. The length of the CDR3 is 15 residues. Germline CDR1 and CDR2: ENHRY and SYGVKD. V lost 7 bases and J 3 bases, leaving 16 bases between the germline ends. CDR3 bases: TGTGCCATCAAACAAGGTCCAGGTCTCAATCAGCCCCAGCATTTT. As protein: CAIKQGPGLNQPQHF.

The chain couples TRBV4-3 to TRBJ2-7, with 10 bases aligning to TRBD1. Trimming cost V 0 bases and J 0 bases; bases outside gene matches: 8. CDR3 length equals 18 residues. Germline V gene lookup returns CDR1 LGHNA and CDR2 YSLEER. CDR3 in amino acids: CASSQEGTGVGSSYEQYF. In nucleotides, the CDR3 is TGCGCCAGCAGCCAAGAAGGGACAGGGGTGGGGTCCTCCTACGAGCAGTACTTC.

The table lists this clone with a count of one. The chain has TRBV9 and TRBJ2-5; D gene ambiguous. The CDR3 contains 11 residues. The V end lost 7 bases, the J end lost 3 bases, and 7 bases lay between the germline ends. Germline loops: CDR1 SGDLS, CDR2 YYNGEE. As DNA, the CDR3 is TGTGCCAGCGGGTGGGAAGAGACCCAGTACTTC. Amino acid sequence: CASGWEETQYF.

The V and J genes are TRBV27 and TRBJ2-7, with 8 bases matching TRBD1. This CDR3 region has 19 residues. CDR1 MNHEY and CDR2 SMNVEV come from the germline V gene (reference sequence). The V segment lost 5 bases and the J segment 7 bases; nucleotides outside the gene matches: 25. CDR3 coding DNA: TGTGCCAGCAGTGGCGGGATCGCGCGGGACAGGTATGCGGCGGGGGAGCAGTACTTC. Its translation: CASSGGIARDRYAAGEQYF.

The chain is built from TRBV6-5 and TRBJ2-1; 7 bases line up with TRBD2. After removal of 2 bases from V and 0 bases from J, the junction contained 1 base not matched to a gene. Per the germline V gene, CDR1 is MNHEY and CDR2 is SVGAGI. CDR3 length: 15 amino acids. The CDR3 protein is CASSYGGSSYNEQFF. CDR3 nucleotides: TGTGCCAGCAGTTACGGCGGGAGCTCCTACAATGAGCAGTTCTTC.

CDR3 DNA: TGTGCCAGCAGCTCTATTCCGGGACAGGGGCCGAGCTCCTACAATGAGCAGTTCTTC. It yields the protein CASSSIPGQGPSSYNEQFF. The chain combines TRBV13 with TRBJ2-1, with 10 bases matching TRBD1. Germline-derived CDR1 and CDR2 are PRHDT and FYEKMQ (reference sequence). The trim removed 4 bases at V and 0 bases at J, leaving 12 bases unmatched. The CDR3 is 19 amino acids.

The chain has TRBV13 and TRBJ2-7; possible D gene TRBD1, 6 bases. CDR3 length: 13 residues. Germline CDR1 and CDR2: PRHDT and FYEKMQ (reference sequence). Trimming removed 6 bases from V and 4 bases from J, with 13 bases in between. The CDR3 DNA sequence: TGTGCCAGCAGTTGGGAACAGGGATACGAGCAGTACTTC. Translation gives CASSWEQGYEQYF. The variable domain in full, with the rest retrieved from reference TRBV13 and TRBJ2-7, is AAGVIQSPRHLIKEKRETATLKCYPIPRHDTVYWYQQGPGQDPQFLISFYEKMQSDKGSIPDRFSAQQFSDYHSELNMSSLELGDSALYFCASSWEQGYEQYFGPGTRLTVT.

This clone was detected a few times. V and J are TRBV7-2 and TRBJ1-1, with D tentatively TRBD1 (6 bases). Germline V gives CDR1 SGHTA, CDR2 FQGNSA. V was clipped by 4 bases and J by 4 bases, with 13 bases between them. The CDR3 length is 14 residues. Here the CDR3 DNA reads TGTGCCAGCAGCTACTACAGGGAGATCACTGAAGCTTTCTTT. Protein: CASSYYREITEAFF.